This record covers a single T cell receptor beta chain. The data are from a study of blood T cell repertoires in COVID-19. Study background: Specimens from acute and convalescent COVID-19 originated in the United States, Italy and Spain.

In Seattle, patients joined the study during active infection and were tracked longitudinally. In the study's own analysis: Quantification of nucleated cells was approximated via reference gene primer amplification. The data were produced by immunoSEQ multiplex PCR, yet TCRdb's version contains in-frame clones alone and is incomplete. V and J calls and clone size are copied from that table; D and trimming were computed from the DNA. The sample yields roughly 350,000 clones, around nine tenths seen once. V was cut by 8 bases and J by 6 bases, with 8 bases left in between. Germline loops: CDR1 MNHNY, CDR2 SVGAGI (reference sequence). The CDR3 contains 12 residues.

The sample consisted of peripheral blood. V is TRBV6-6 and J is TRBJ1-6; D is ambiguous. The sequence was obtained from a woman in her seventies with COVID-19, enrolled during active disease. CDR3 sequence reads: CASGGPNSPLHF. The CDR3 region has the DNA TGTGCCAGCGGAGGACCTAATTCACCCCTCCACTTT.